Sequencing of this TCR beta chain was carried out in a study of T-cell memory formation after mild COVID-19. At the level of the study: Each donor largely had its own TCR clusters. Study outcomes and limitations: The study found contracting CD4+ clones mainly in CM and EM and contracting CD8+ clones in EMRA.

The CDR3 spans 14 residues. Germline-derived CDR1 and CDR2 are KGHSH and LQKENI. V was cut by 2 bases and J by 1 base, with 9 bases left in between. Only a few counts were recorded for this clonotype. Its cognate antigen is unknown. A 5'RACE reaction primed in the constant segment made cDNA libraries of TCR alpha and TCR beta, and these carried sample barcodes and UMIs. One entry per CDR3 protein results from TCRdb running MiXCR on the 5' RACE reads. In the table there are 500,000 to 550,000 distinct CDR3 sequences, approximately 20% of which are singletons. The chain couples TRBV18 to TRBJ2-7; no reliable D call. Input material: PBMCs or a T cell subset sorted from them (not recorded which). The receptor was isolated from an adult woman who had mild COVID-19 (a few samples of this study predate the infection). Cell type and time point are not known. The CDR3 DNA sequence: TGTGCCAGCTCACCAACGGCCCGGTCCTACGAGCAGTACTTC. Encoded protein: CASSPTARSYEQYF.